Listed here are 18 T cell receptor beta chains from one sample, sequenced in a study of T cell responses to AZD1222 COVID-19 vaccine. Method: immunoSEQ multiplex PCR; TCRdb's copy keeps in-frame clones and lacks some. This sample has 75,000 to 90,000 clones; around 84% occur once, and the top ten carry about 13%. Material: peripheral blood, obtained on day 0 of AZD1222 vaccination. The source is an adult in good health.

V is TRBV7-2 and J is TRBJ1-1; perhaps TRBD1 as D (5 bases). Germline values: CDR1 SGHTA, CDR2 FQGNSA. The CDR3 extends over 14 amino acids. With 6 bases removed from V and 0 bases from J, the gap between germline ends came to 11 bases. The CDR3 region is CASSPDRLNTEAFF. CDR3 nucleotides: TGTGCCAGCAGTCCCGACAGATTGAACACTGAAGCTTTCTTT.

The chain is built from TRBV10-3 and TRBJ2-7, with TRBD1 identical over 11 bases. The CDR3 sequence is 14 residues long. Germline values: CDR1 ENHRY, CDR2 SYGVKD. Trimming removed 10 bases from V and 4 bases from J; junction bases left unmatched: 9. CDR3: CATQGGDRGYEQYF. The DNA for the CDR3 is TGTGCCACCCAAGGAGGGGACAGGGGGTACGAGCAGTACTTC.

CDR3 region: CAISETGTDTQYF. The CDR3 DNA reads as TGTGCCATCAGTGAGACAGGCACAGATACGCAGTATTTT. V is TRBV10-3 and J is TRBJ2-3, with D hard to call. Per the germline V gene, CDR1 is ENHRY and CDR2 is SYGVKD. The CDR3 has 13 amino acids. Trimming shortened V by 2 bases and J by 1 base, and 4 bases separated the two germline ends.

The chain carries TRBV6-6 and TRBJ2-6, with 9 bases lining up with TRBD1. This CDR3 is 16 amino acids long. Germline V gene data show CDR1 as MNHNY and CDR2 as SVGAGI (reference sequence). V gave up 6 bases and J gave up 2 bases; unmatched junction bases: 5. In DNA form, the CDR3 reads TGTGCCAGCAGCGGGAGGACAGGGGCTGGGGCCAACGTCCTGACTTTC. Translated, it gives CASSGRTGAGANVLTF.

This clone showed up just a few times. The V and J genes are TRBV6-5 and TRBJ1-2; TRBD1 matches 9 bases. CDR1 is MNHEY and CDR2 is SVGAGI in the germline V gene. This CDR3 contains 12 residues. The trim removed 6 bases at V and 4 bases at J, leaving 0 bases unmatched. The CDR3: CASRGQGYGYTF. The CDR3 coding sequence is TGTGCCAGCAGGGGACAGGGCTATGGCTACACCTTC.

The V call is TRBV2, the J call TRBJ1-1; D is unresolved. V lost 4 bases, J lost 4 bases, and 10 bases lay in between. The CDR3 sequence is 13 residues long. Germline V CDR1 and CDR2: SNHLY, FYNNEI. CDR3 bases: TGTGCCAGCAGTGGAGAGAGGGCCACTGAAGCTTTCTTT. Its protein is CASSGERATEAFF.

The chain combines TRBV3-1 (or the pseudogene TRBV3-2) with TRBJ1-1; D is unresolved. Per the germline V gene, CDR1 is LGHDT and CDR2 is YNNKEL (reference sequence). Trimming cost V 1 base and J 1 base, with 4 bases left between them. This CDR3 has 13 residues. CDR3 sequence reads: CASSQAKNTEAFF. The DNA of the CDR3 is TGTGCCAGCAGCCAAGCCAAGAACACTGAAGCTTTCTTT.

The gene calls are TRBV6-2 or TRBV6-3 and TRBJ2-3; 7 bases align to TRBD2. V gave up 5 bases and J gave up 2 bases; unmatched junction bases: 4. The CDR3 length is 14 residues. The germline V gene has CDR1 MNHEY and CDR2 SVGEGT. The CDR3: CASSPGTNTDTQYF. CDR3 DNA: TGTGCCAGCAGTCCCGGGACTAACACAGATACGCAGTATTTT.

This clone came up once. CDR3 amino acids: CASSSTPRTGVNQPQHF. The CDR3 DNA reads TGTGCCAGCAGTTCAACACCTCGGACAGGGGTCAATCAGCCCCAGCATTTT. The chain joins TRBV28 to TRBJ1-5, with 9 bases lining up with TRBD1. The germline V gene encodes CDR1 MDHEN and CDR2 SYDVKM. J was trimmed by 3 bases and V by 4 bases; bases with no gene match: 10. This CDR3 has 17 residues.

V and J are TRBV2 and TRBJ2-1; D is undetermined. The CDR3 is made up of 11 amino acids. Germline V gene data show CDR1 as SNHLY and CDR2 as FYNNEI. Trimming stripped 8 bases from V and 8 bases from J, with 10 bases between. CDR3 sequence reads: CASGDWDEQFF. DNA for the CDR3: TGTGCCAGCGGGGATTGGGATGAGCAGTTCTTC.

This rearrangement joins TRBV14 to TRBJ1-2, with 7 bases identical to TRBD1. Germline assignment: CDR1 SGHDN and CDR2 FVKESK. There are 12 residues in the CDR3. After removal of 6 bases from V and 4 bases from J, the junction contained 2 bases not matched to a gene. The CDR3 region has the DNA TGTGCCAGCAGACAGGGGACCTATGGCTACACCTTC. Amino acid sequence: CASRQGTYGYTF. The full variable domain, rest sourced from reference TRBV14 and TRBJ1-2, is EAGVTQFPSHSVIEKGQTVTLRCDPISGHDNLYWYRRVMGKEIKFLLHFVKESKQDESGMPNNRFLAERTGGTYSTLKVQPAELEDSGVYFCASRQGTYGYTFGSGTRLTVV.

The chain couples TRBV27 to TRBJ2-3; possibly TRBD1 or TRBD2 for D (6 bases each). Trimming stripped 2 bases from V and 6 bases from J, with 15 bases between. The CDR3 spans 15 residues. Germline CDR1 MNHEY, CDR2 SMNVEV (reference sequence). CDR3 loop: CASSLRVGGLDTQYF. As DNA, the CDR3 is TGTGCCAGCAGTTTACGGGTAGGGGGGTTGGATACGCAGTATTTT.

The chain recombines TRBV18 with TRBJ1-4, with no clear D. CDR1 and CDR2 (germline): KGHSH, LQKENI. This CDR3 spans 12 amino acids. The V end was cut by 2 bases, the J end by 2 bases, with 0 bases between. CDR3 DNA: TGTGCCAGCTCACCAACTAATGAAAAACTGTTTTTT. This codes for CASSPTNEKLFF. Based on the CDR3 plus reference TRBV18 and TRBJ1-4, the full variable domain is NAGVMQNPRHLVRRRGQEARLRCSPMKGHSHVYWYRQLPEEGLKFMVYLQKENIIDESGMPKERFSAEFPKEGPSILRIQQVVRGDSAAYFCASSPTNEKLFFGSGTQLSVL.

The rearrangement links TRBV10-3 to TRBJ2-7; 9 nucleotides line up with TRBD1. This CDR3 has 13 residues. Per germline, CDR1 ENHRY and CDR2 SYGVKD. Trimming at V came to 6 bases and at J to 4 bases, leaving 4 bases not matched to a gene. The CDR3 reads CAISPGTGYEQYF. In DNA form, the CDR3 reads TGTGCCATCAGCCCCGGGACAGGGTACGAGCAGTACTTC.

The rearrangement uses TRBV6-2 or TRBV6-3 and TRBJ2-1; 8 bases match TRBD2. The ends lost 2 bases at V and 5 bases at J; junction bases unmatched: 8. The germline CDR1 and CDR2 sequences are MNHEY and SVGEGT. This CDR3 has 16 residues. The CDR3 DNA reads TGTGCCAGCAGTTACGTTATAGGGACTAGGAACAATGAGCAGTTCTTC. It encodes CASSYVIGTRNNEQFF.

The chain recombines TRBV5-1 with TRBJ1-5; D possibly corresponds to TRBD1 (5 bases). The CDR3 runs 15 residues. Per the germline V gene, CDR1 is SGHRS and CDR2 is YFSETQ. Deletions cut 4 bases from V and 4 bases from J, with 15 bases between. Written as DNA, the CDR3 is TGCGCCAGCAGCCTCGCCGGTTACAGGAATCAGCCCCAGCATTTT. It encodes CASSLAGYRNQPQHF.

J is TRBJ2-2 and V is TRBV4-2; TRBD1 matches 8 bases. The germline CDR1 and CDR2 sequences are LGHNA and YNFKEQ. With V trimmed by 4 bases and J by 0 bases, 7 bases remained unmatched. CDR3 size: 17 residues. The CDR3, as DNA: TGTGCCAGCAGCCCGGCGACAGGGGCAGCGAACACCGGGGAGCTGTTTTTT. Translated, it gives CASSPATGAANTGELFF.

The CDR3 loop is CASSPPATGSYEQYF. CDR3 bases: TGTGCCAGCTCACCTCCGGCGACAGGGTCCTACGAGCAGTACTTC. The chain links TRBV18 to TRBJ2-7, with 7 bases aligning to TRBD1. The CDR3 contains 15 residues. Trimming cost V 3 bases and J 1 base; bases outside gene matches: 6. Germline V gives CDR1 KGHSH, CDR2 LQKENI.